A single sample gave rise to the 27 T cell receptor beta chains below, sequenced in a study of blood T cell repertoires in COVID-19. Profiling relied on immunoSEQ multiplex PCR, and the TCRdb table lists in-frame clones only, not all of them. Altogether about 140,000 clones are present, more than 75% being singletons, with the ten largest covering around 13%. Sequenced sample: peripheral blood. The receptor source for this set is a man at least 80 years old with acute or convalescent COVID-19.

This clone was seen more than once but under ten times. V and J are TRBV18 and TRBJ2-6, with D possibly TRBD1 on 6 matching bases. The ends were cut back, 2 bases at V and 1 base at J, with 12 bases in the middle. The CDR3 has 17 amino acids. Germline V gene sequence: CDR1 KGHSH, CDR2 LQKENI. The CDR3 sequence is CASSPWGRGSGANVLTF. The CDR3 DNA reads as TGTGCCAGCTCACCATGGGGGCGCGGGTCTGGGGCCAACGTCCTGACTTTC.

This clone appeared once. The chain carries TRBV7-2 and TRBJ2-2; 10 nucleotides align to TRBD2. Germline CDR1 is SGHTA and CDR2 is FQGNSA. Trimming removed 5 bases from V and 4 bases from J; junction bases left unmatched: 7. The CDR3 runs to 16 residues. The CDR3 DNA reads as TGTGCCAGCAGCACTCTAGCGGGGGAGTTCACCGGGGAGCTGTTTTTT. Translation gives CASSTLAGEFTGELFF. Together with reference TRBV7-2 and TRBJ2-2, the CDR3 gives the full variable domain: GAGVSQSPSNKVTEKGKDVELRCDPISGHTALYWYRQSLGQGLEFLIYFQGNSAPDKSGLPSDRFSAERTGGSVSTLTIQRTQQEDSAVYLCASSTLAGEFTGELFFGEGSRLTVL.

As to this clone: Within the sample, other DNA sequences also encode this same CDR3. The chain joins TRBV27 to TRBJ1-5, with a tentative D call TRBD1 (6 bases). The V gene's germline CDR1 is MNHEY and CDR2 SMNVEV (reference sequence). Trimming removed 5 bases at V and 4 bases at J, with 9 bases between. The CDR3 totals 13 residues. The CDR3 bases are TGTGCCAGCAGTCCAGACAGGAATCAGCCCCAGCATTTT. This translates into CASSPDRNQPQHF.

The J gene is TRBJ2-5, the V gene TRBV4-3; D not certain. The CDR3 runs 16 residues. Germline V gene sequence: CDR1 LGHNA, CDR2 YSLEER. V was clipped by 1 base and J by 2 bases, with 14 bases between them. CDR3 bases: TGCGCCAGCAGCCAAGGTCACAAAAGCAGGCAAGAGACCCAGTACTTC. This sequence encodes CASSQGHKSRQETQYF.

V gene TRBV11-1 combines with J gene TRBJ2-3, with 13 bases fitting TRBD2. This CDR3 is 16 amino acids long. The V gene's germline CDR1 is SGHAT and CDR2 FQDESV (reference sequence). Trimming at V came to 6 bases and at J to 3 bases, leaving 6 bases not matched to a gene. Here the CDR3 DNA reads TGTGCCAGCAGACGCGGACTAGCGGGGGATACAGATACGCAGTATTTT. Translated: CASRRGLAGDTDTQYF.

The V gene is TRBV5-1, the J gene TRBJ1-1; possibly TRBD1 for D (5 bases). Per germline, CDR1 SGHRS and CDR2 YFSETQ. The CDR3 is 13 amino acids. V lost 4 bases, J lost 3 bases, and 10 bases lay in between. The CDR3 protein is CASSRGLDTEAFF. In nucleotides, the CDR3 is TGCGCCAGCAGCAGGGGTCTGGACACTGAAGCTTTCTTT.

This clone was seen only a few times. The chain couples TRBV19 to TRBJ1-5; D not resolved. CDR3 length equals 13 residues. The V gene lost 3 bases and the J gene lost 3 bases, with 6 bases spanning the gap. Germline V CDR1 and CDR2: LNHDA, SQIVND (reference sequence). CDR3 region: CASSIRLNQPQHF. The CDR3 bases are TGTGCCAGTAGTATCAGACTCAATCAGCCCCAGCATTTT.

The V call is TRBV7-2, the J call TRBJ1-1, with 9 bases aligning to TRBD1. The CDR3 is 13 amino acids. The germline V gene encodes CDR1 SGHTA and CDR2 FQGNSA. J was trimmed by 5 bases and V by 6 bases; bases with no gene match: 4. The CDR3 sequence: CASRRTGATEAFF. DNA of the CDR3: TGTGCCAGCAGACGGACAGGGGCGACTGAAGCTTTCTTT.

The V and J genes are TRBV27 and TRBJ2-7; 8 nucleotides align to TRBD1. CDR3 size: 13 residues. Germline trimming cut 0 bases from V and 12 bases from J; bases unmatched to any gene: 7. CDR1 is MNHEY and CDR2 is SMNVEV in the germline V gene (reference sequence). The CDR3 spells CASSLSGDRNRYF. The CDR3 DNA reads as TGTGCCAGCAGTTTATCGGGGGACAGGAACCGGTACTTC.

The CDR3 DNA sequence: TGCGCCAGCAGTGAGGCCAGGGGGATAGGTCAGCCCCAGCATTTT. Amino acids: CASSEARGIGQPQHF. This chain uses TRBV10-2 with TRBJ1-5; 7 nucleotides match TRBD1. V lost 2 bases, J lost 6 bases, and 7 bases stayed unmatched. In germline, CDR1 is WSHSY, CDR2 SAAADI. The CDR3 covers 15 residues.

This chain uses TRBV15 with TRBJ2-5, with D possibly TRBD1 on 5 matching bases. Per the germline V gene, CDR1 is LNHNV and CDR2 is YYDKDF (reference sequence). V lost 4 bases, J lost 5 bases, and 14 bases lay in between. This CDR3 comprises 14 residues. The DNA for the CDR3 is TGTGCCACCAGCATAGGGGTAGGGATGGAGACCCAGTACTTC. Protein: CATSIGVGMETQYF. Full variable domain (outside the CDR3, taken from reference TRBV15 and TRBJ2-5): DAMVIQNPRYQVTQFGKPVTLSCSQTLNHNVMYWYQQKSSQAPKLLFHYYDKDFNNEADTPDNFQSRRPNTSFCFLDIRSPGLGDTAMYLCATSIGVGMETQYFGPGTRLLVL.

This clone was picked up one time. In nucleotides, the CDR3 is TGCGCCAGCAGCCAAGCCCGAGCGGGGGGCGCAGAGACCCAGTACTTC. It specifies CASSQARAGGAETQYF. The chain has TRBV4-3 and TRBJ2-5; 9 bases map to TRBD2. The CDR3 is made up of 16 amino acids. Germline V gene lookup returns CDR1 LGHNA and CDR2 YSLEER. Trimming at V came to 1 base and at J to 4 bases, leaving 7 bases not matched to a gene.

This clone was seen only a few times. This rearrangement joins TRBV5-1 to TRBJ2-5; D is undetermined. Germline assignment: CDR1 SGHRS and CDR2 YFSETQ. V lost 3 bases and J lost 5, with 14 bases in between. The CDR3 covers 14 residues. CDR3 coding DNA: TGCGCCAGCAGCTCTGACACGGCTGTGGAGACCCAGTACTTC. Amino acids: CASSSDTAVETQYF.

The chain employs TRBV29-1 and TRBJ2-6; 8 nucleotides match TRBD1. This CDR3 region has 14 residues. Germline V CDR1 and CDR2: SQVTM, ANQGSEA. Unmatched junction bases numbered 13, after V lost 6 bases and J lost 12 bases. The CDR3 bases are TGCAGCGTCTCCGGGGGACAGGTCTCGGGCGTCCTGACTTTC. It yields the protein CSVSGGQVSGVLTF.

The rearrangement joins TRBV7-6 to TRBJ1-2; D perhaps matches TRBD1 (5 bases). Trimming stripped 4 bases from V and 4 bases from J, with 13 bases between. Germline values: CDR1 SGHVS, CDR2 FNYEAQ. The CDR3 is 14 residues long. The CDR3 DNA is TGTGCCAGCAGCTGGGCCAGGGTAGGCTATGGCTACACCTTC. It translates to CASSWARVGYGYTF.

This clone was seen only a few times. The CDR3 is CASAGDRGVSGANVLTF. The CDR3 region has the DNA TGCGCCAGCGCCGGGGACAGGGGTGTATCTGGGGCCAACGTCCTGACTTTC. The chain joins TRBV5-1 to TRBJ2-6, with TRBD1 matching over 10 bases. V trimming: 7 bases; J trimming: 1 base; junction bases outside the gene matches: 8. The CDR3 runs to 17 residues. The germline CDR1 and CDR2 sequences are SGHRS and YFSETQ.

The chain joins TRBV4-3 to TRBJ2-6, with 12 bases matching TRBD2. Looked up from germline, CDR1 is LGHNA and CDR2 is YSLEER. With V trimmed by 3 bases and J by 0 bases, 9 bases remained unmatched. The CDR3 extends over 20 amino acids. The CDR3 loop is CASSHQVTSGGSSGANVLTF. CDR3 DNA: TGCGCCAGCAGCCACCAAGTAACTAGCGGGGGGTCCTCTGGGGCCAACGTCCTGACTTTC.

V usage is TRBV10-3 and J usage is TRBJ1-2; D unclear. Trimming took 2 bases from V and 3 from J, leaving 7 bases between them. The CDR3 is made up of 13 amino acids. Germline loops: CDR1 ENHRY, CDR2 SYGVKD. The DNA of the CDR3 is TGTGCCATCAGTGAGACGGGAGACTATGGCTACACCTTC. This codes for CAISETGDYGYTF.

For the CDR3, the DNA is TGTGCCAGCAGTGGCCAGGGTGGAGATACGCAGTATTTT. Translating gives CASSGQGGDTQYF. The rearrangement links TRBV6-2 or TRBV6-3 to TRBJ2-3, with D perhaps TRBD1 (5 bases). Deletions cut 5 bases from V and 5 bases from J, with 11 bases between. CDR1 and CDR2 (germline): MNHEY, SVGEGT. There are 13 residues in the CDR3.

This clone has at least ten counts. The rearrangement links TRBV5-1 to TRBJ2-2, with D perhaps TRBD1 (7 bases). The V end lost 4 bases, the J end lost 4 bases, and 14 bases lay between the germline ends. Germline-derived CDR1 and CDR2 are SGHRS and YFSETQ. The CDR3 contains 15 residues. CDR3: CASSASGGSTGELFF. For the CDR3, the DNA is TGCGCCAGCAGCGCCTCAGGGGGGAGCACCGGGGAGCTGTTTTTT.

In this sample, this clone turned up once. This rearrangement joins TRBV29-1 to TRBJ1-1; tentatively, D is TRBD1 (6 bases). This CDR3 is 13 amino acids long. Germline V gene lookup returns CDR1 SQVTM and CDR2 ANQGSEA. V lost 6 bases and J lost 0, with 11 bases in between. The CDR3 sequence is CSVARGLNTEAFF. The CDR3 DNA is TGCAGCGTCGCCAGGGGCTTGAACACTGAAGCTTTCTTT.

The V call is TRBV5-1, the J call TRBJ2-2; tentative D call: TRBD1 (6 bases). The CDR3 sequence is 15 residues long. CDR1 SGHRS and CDR2 YFSETQ come from the germline V gene. V lost 5 bases to trimming and J lost 2 bases, with 13 bases between them. Written as DNA, the CDR3 is TGCGCCAGCAGTACGGGACAATTCAACACCGGGGAGCTGTTTTTT. This encodes CASSTGQFNTGELFF.

This chain connects TRBV15 to TRBJ2-3; 11 bases map to TRBD1. The CDR3 sequence is 18 residues long. Germline CDR1 and CDR2: LNHNV and YYDKDF (reference sequence). The ends lost 1 base at V and 5 bases at J; junction bases unmatched: 11. CDR3 sequence: CATSRVGGGQGAGDTQYF. CDR3 bases: TGTGCCACCAGCAGAGTGGGGGGCGGACAGGGGGCTGGAGATACGCAGTATTTT.

The CDR3 DNA is TGTGCCAGCAGTGATTGGGACAGCGTGGGAGGCTACACCTTC. Amino acid sequence: CASSDWDSVGGYTF. The J gene is TRBJ1-2, the V gene TRBV6-1, with TRBD1 identical over 7 bases. Trimming cost V 3 bases and J 8 bases; bases outside gene matches: 9. CDR1 is MNHNS and CDR2 is SASEGT in the germline V gene. There are 14 residues in the CDR3.

The chain employs TRBV6-1 and TRBJ2-3; 8 positions match TRBD2. The CDR3 has 17 amino acids. V shed 3 bases and J 8 bases; nucleotides not matched to a gene: 16. The germline V gene has CDR1 MNHNS and CDR2 SASEGT. In DNA, the CDR3 is TGTGCCAGCAGTGACACTCCTTTCCGGGGGGGAAGGGGTACGCAGTATTTT. This encodes CASSDTPFRGGRGTQYF.

The chain combines TRBV7-9 with TRBJ2-2, with 10 bases matching TRBD1. Germline V gene data show CDR1 as SEHNR and CDR2 as FQNEAQ (reference sequence). J gave up 3 bases and V 1 base, and 5 bases lay outside the gene matches. The CDR3 spans 17 residues. CDR3 loop: CASSLGYGTGDTGELFF. As DNA, the CDR3 is TGTGCCAGCAGCTTAGGTTACGGGACAGGGGACACCGGGGAGCTGTTTTTT. Full variable domain (remainder filled in from reference TRBV7-9 and TRBJ2-2): DTGVSQNPRHKITKRGQNVTFRCDPISEHNRLYWYRQTLGQGPEFLTYFQNEAQLEKSRLLSDRFSAERPKGSFSTLEIQRTEQGDSAMYLCASSLGYGTGDTGELFFGEGSRLTVL.

V gene TRBV19 combines with J gene TRBJ1-2; D is possibly TRBD1 (5 bases). V was trimmed by 6 bases and J by 4 bases, leaving 9 bases between them. The CDR3 contains 12 residues. The germline gives CDR1 LNHDA, CDR2 SQIVND (reference sequence). The CDR3 reads CASRSGFYGYTF. CDR3 sequence (DNA): TGTGCCAGTAGATCAGGGTTCTATGGCTACACCTTC.